This T cell receptor beta chain is drawn from a study of control samples from healthy donors and cancer patients. Per the germline V gene, CDR1 is SEHNR and CDR2 is FQNEAQ (reference sequence). This CDR3 is 13 amino acids long. V lost 6 bases to trimming and J lost 6 bases, with 13 bases between them. The repertoire was sequenced with immunoSEQ multiplex PCR; TCRdb's copy has only in-frame clones and lacks some. The table lists 200,000 or so clones, roughly 94% of them singletons. Sample: blood. This sequence joins TRBV7-9 and TRBJ2-3; D is unresolved. The source is a man aged 50-59 years in good health. The DNA for the CDR3 is TGTGCCAGCAGACCGGTCCCTACGGATACGCAGTATTTT. As protein: CASRPVPTDTQYF.